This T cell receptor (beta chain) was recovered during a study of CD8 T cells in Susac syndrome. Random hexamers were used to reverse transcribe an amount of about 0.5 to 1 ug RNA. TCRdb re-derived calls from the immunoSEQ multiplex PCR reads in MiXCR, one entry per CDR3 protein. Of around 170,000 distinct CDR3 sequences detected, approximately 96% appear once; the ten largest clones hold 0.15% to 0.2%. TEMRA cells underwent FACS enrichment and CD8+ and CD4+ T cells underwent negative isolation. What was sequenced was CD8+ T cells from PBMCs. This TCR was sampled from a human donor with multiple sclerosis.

CDR3 amino acids: CASSAGSDNSPLHF. CDR3 nucleotide sequence: TGTGCCAGCAGCGCTGGGTCCGATAATTCACCCCTCCACTTT. The rearrangement joins TRBV9 to TRBJ1-6; D uncertain. The CDR3 is 14 residues long. Deletions cut 3 bases from V and 5 bases from J, with 9 bases between. Germline V gives CDR1 SGDLS, CDR2 YYNGEE.